These 23 T cell receptor beta chains were sequenced from one sample in a study of T cell responses to AZD1222 COVID-19 vaccine. The data were produced by immunoSEQ multiplex PCR, yet TCRdb's version contains in-frame clones alone and is incomplete. There are 110,000 to 150,000 clones in the sample; around 93% occur only once, and about 3% lies in the top ten. Here the sequenced sample was peripheral blood, taken on day 0 of AZD1222 vaccination. Source of these receptors: an adult in good health.

In this sample, this clone turned up once. This rearrangement joins TRBV10-1 to TRBJ2-7; D is undetermined. CDR1 and CDR2 (germline): WNHNN, SYGVQD (reference sequence). The CDR3 is 13 amino acids. The germline V and J ends were trimmed by 6 bases and 3 bases, with 12 bases remaining between them. Written as DNA, the CDR3 is TGCGCCAGCAGGTCGGCGAGCGACTACGAGCAGTACTTC. Its translation: CASRSASDYEQYF.

The chain has TRBV7-9 and TRBJ2-2; the match to TRBD2 covers 13 bases. This CDR3 has 19 residues. Germline assignment: CDR1 SEHNR and CDR2 FQNEAQ (reference sequence). The junction had 9 bases not matched to a gene; V was cut back by 5 bases and J by 0 bases. The CDR3: CASSVFGLAGVTNTGELFF. CDR3 DNA sequence: TGTGCCAGCAGCGTTTTTGGACTAGCGGGAGTAACGAACACCGGGGAGCTGTTTTTT.

This chain links TRBV6-6 with TRBJ2-2; 9 positions agree with TRBD1. The V and J ends lost 5 bases and 6 bases, in that order; junction bases with no gene match: 7. Germline V gives CDR1 MNHNY, CDR2 SVGAGI (reference sequence). There are 15 residues in the CDR3. The CDR3 nucleotides read TGTGCCAGCAGTGACCCGGGACAGGGTTCCGGGGAGCTGTTTTTT. Its protein product is CASSDPGQGSGELFF.

The rearrangement uses TRBV2 and TRBJ1-1; D not resolved. With 2 bases removed from V and 2 bases from J, the gap between germline ends came to 15 bases. The CDR3 totals 16 residues. CDR1 SNHLY and CDR2 FYNNEI come from the germline V gene. CDR3 nucleotide sequence: TGTGCCAGCAGTGAACAAGTCTTCACAGCCAACACTGAAGCTTTCTTT. Protein: CASSEQVFTANTEAFF.

The rearrangement links TRBV6-5 to TRBJ1-1; 11 bases agree with TRBD1. CDR1 is MNHEY, CDR2 SVGAGI, per germline. The length of the CDR3 is 15 residues. V gave up 4 bases and J gave up 4 bases; unmatched junction bases: 5. CDR3 region: CASSWGQGESTEAFF. CDR3 DNA sequence: TGTGCCAGCAGTTGGGGACAGGGGGAGAGCACTGAAGCTTTCTTT.

This chain links TRBV9 with TRBJ2-2; weak D call: TRBD2 (6 bases). The germline V gene encodes CDR1 SGDLS and CDR2 YYNGEE. Trimming took 0 bases from V and 5 from J, leaving 17 bases between them. The CDR3 sequence is 17 residues long. The CDR3 sequence: CASSVAPLAPRTGELFF. DNA for the CDR3: TGTGCCAGCAGCGTAGCCCCACTAGCCCCCAGGACCGGGGAGCTGTTTTTT.

The CDR3 DNA reads as TGTGCCAGCAGTTCTTCAGGGGGAAATTCACCCCTCCACTTT. This translates into CASSSSGGNSPLHF. This chain uses TRBV6-9 with TRBJ1-6; 7 positions agree with TRBD1. Looked up from germline, CDR1 is MNHGY and CDR2 is SVAAGI. The CDR3 length is 14 residues. With V trimmed by 4 bases and J by 7 bases, 4 bases remained unmatched.

This clone was picked up one time. V and J are TRBV29-1 and TRBJ2-2, with D possibly TRBD1 on 6 matching bases. CDR3 length: 14 amino acids. The ends were cut back, 7 bases at V and 2 bases at J, with 14 bases in the middle. Germline loops: CDR1 SQVTM, CDR2 ANQGSEA. CDR3 loop: CSAWGPINTGELFF. The CDR3 DNA is TGCAGCGCCTGGGGGCCCATTAACACCGGGGAGCTGTTTTTT.

The chain carries TRBV21-1 and TRBJ2-7; the table's D call, TRBD1, was not checked against the DNA. TRBV21-1 is labeled a pseudogene. The CDR3 totals 12 residues. For the CDR3, the DNA is TGTGCCAGGGCCAGGTTTTCCTACGAGCAGTACTTC. Translating gives CARARFSYEQYF.

The rearrangement links TRBV24-1 to TRBJ1-5; no firm D call. V gave up 4 bases and J gave up 5 bases, with 11 bases separating them. Germline V CDR1 and CDR2: KGHDR, SFDVKD. CDR3 length: 14 residues. The CDR3, as DNA: TGTGCCACCAGTGACTATAGGACCGATCAGCCCCAGCATTTT. Translating it yields CATSDYRTDQPQHF.

The chain is built from TRBV18 and TRBJ1-6; maybe TRBD1 (5 bases). The CDR3 has 14 residues. The V gene's germline CDR1 is KGHSH and CDR2 LQKENI. The V and J ends lost 3 bases and 7 bases respectively, with 10 bases between them. The CDR3 protein is CASSPGQGNSPLHF. CDR3 DNA: TGTGCCAGCTCACCTGGGCAGGGAAATTCACCCCTCCACTTT.

This clone was seen a single time. The V and J genes are TRBV27 and TRBJ2-3; D gene ambiguous. Trimming removed 6 bases from V and 6 bases from J, with 13 bases in between. The CDR3 totals 13 residues. CDR1 is MNHEY and CDR2 is SMNVEV in the germline V gene (reference sequence). The CDR3 nucleotides read TGTGCCAGCAGCACATTAGTTGAGGATACGCAGTATTTT. Amino acid sequence: CASSTLVEDTQYF.

The rearrangement uses TRBV24-1 and TRBJ1-1; D ambiguous. The CDR3 is 12 amino acids. Germline loops: CDR1 KGHDR, CDR2 SFDVKD. V dropped 9 bases and J dropped 0 bases, with 7 bases sitting between them. For the CDR3, the DNA is TGTGCCACCCGGAATATGAACACTGAAGCTTTCTTT. Translation: CATRNMNTEAFF.

The chain combines TRBV5-1 with TRBJ2-7; D gene ambiguous. Between the trimmed V and J ends, which lost 0 bases and 4 bases, there was a span of 14 bases. The CDR3 covers 15 residues. The germline CDR1 and CDR2 sequences are SGHRS and YFSETQ. The CDR3 bases are TGCGCCAGCAGCTTGGATCCCACCCAGAATTACGAGCAGTACTTC. It codes for CASSLDPTQNYEQYF.

This rearrangement joins TRBV5-5 to TRBJ1-2, with a weak D call TRBD1 (5 bases). With 3 bases removed from V and 1 base from J, the gap between germline ends came to 7 bases. The germline gives CDR1 SGHKS, CDR2 YYEKEE (reference sequence). The CDR3 is made up of 13 amino acids. Here the CDR3 reads CASSSGGNYGYTF. The CDR3 nucleotides are TGTGCCAGCAGCTCGGGGGGTAACTATGGCTACACCTTC.

This chain connects TRBV4-1 to TRBJ1-5; D is unclear. Trimming left V 6 bases short and J 3 bases short, with 9 bases between. Germline V CDR1 and CDR2: MGHRA, YSYEKL. The CDR3 runs 13 residues. This chain's CDR3 is CASSRGPNQPQHF. The CDR3 DNA is TGCGCCAGCAGTAGAGGACCCAATCAGCCCCAGCATTTT.

This clone was seen just once. The chain is built from TRBV29-1 and TRBJ1-1; TRBD1 agrees at 7 bases. CDR1 SQVTM and CDR2 ANQGSEA come from the germline V gene. The CDR3 has 14 residues. The trim removed 6 bases at V and 7 bases at J, leaving 14 bases unmatched. Here the CDR3 DNA reads TGCAGCGTAGGCGACAGGGCGGGGCCTTTTGAAGCTTTCTTT. Residues: CSVGDRAGPFEAFF.

The gene calls are TRBV24-1 and TRBJ1-1; no clear D gene. The length of the CDR3 is 15 residues. Germline V gene data show CDR1 as KGHDR and CDR2 as SFDVKD. V was trimmed by 4 bases and J by 4 bases, leaving 15 bases between them. CDR3: CATSDPRGSGTEAFF. CDR3 nucleotide sequence: TGTGCCACCAGTGACCCGCGCGGGTCAGGCACTGAAGCTTTCTTT.

This chain joins TRBV7-2 and TRBJ2-7; D gene unclear. Trimming removed 4 bases at V and 7 bases at J, with 11 bases between. Germline CDR1 is SGHTA and CDR2 is FQGNSA. This CDR3 contains 12 residues. As DNA, the CDR3 is TGTGCCAGCAGCTCCGGTGGTCGGGAGCAGTACTTC. Translation: CASSSGGREQYF.

This clone was counted a single time. The gene calls are TRBV28 and TRBJ1-5, with D possibly TRBD1 on 5 matching bases. Looked up from germline, CDR1 is MDHEN and CDR2 is SYDVKM. V lost 5 bases to trimming and J lost 0 bases, with 14 bases between them. The CDR3 extends over 16 amino acids. The CDR3 DNA reads as TGTGCCAGCAGTCTAAGACAGCATTATAGCAATCAGCCCCAGCATTTT. Translation gives CASSLRQHYSNQPQHF.

The V gene is TRBV5-1, the J gene TRBJ2-3; D perhaps matches TRBD1 (6 bases). Germline CDR1 is SGHRS and CDR2 is YFSETQ. V lost 4 bases to trimming and J lost 1 base, with 16 bases between them. CDR3 length: 16 residues. The CDR3 DNA reads TGCGCCAGCAGCAAAGTAACGGGACAAGGCACAGATACGCAGTATTTT. As protein: CASSKVTGQGTDTQYF.

This clone was observed a few times. This chain joins TRBV25-1 and TRBJ2-7; no clear D. Germline V gene sequence: CDR1 MGHDK, CDR2 SYGVNS. CDR3 length: 12 amino acids. V lost 4 bases to trimming and J lost 4 bases, with 8 bases between them. CDR3 coding DNA: TGTGCCAGCAGTGGTAATATTTACGAGCAGTACTTC. Amino acid sequence: CASSGNIYEQYF.

The chain combines TRBV6-6 with TRBJ2-3, with TRBD2 matching over 10 bases. Germline loops: CDR1 MNHNY, CDR2 SVGAGI (reference sequence). V gave up 0 bases and J gave up 5 bases; unmatched junction bases: 5. The CDR3 has 16 amino acids. In DNA, the CDR3 is TGTGCCAGCAGTTACTCCCCGGGACTAGCGCAAGATACGCAGTATTTT. It encodes CASSYSPGLAQDTQYF.